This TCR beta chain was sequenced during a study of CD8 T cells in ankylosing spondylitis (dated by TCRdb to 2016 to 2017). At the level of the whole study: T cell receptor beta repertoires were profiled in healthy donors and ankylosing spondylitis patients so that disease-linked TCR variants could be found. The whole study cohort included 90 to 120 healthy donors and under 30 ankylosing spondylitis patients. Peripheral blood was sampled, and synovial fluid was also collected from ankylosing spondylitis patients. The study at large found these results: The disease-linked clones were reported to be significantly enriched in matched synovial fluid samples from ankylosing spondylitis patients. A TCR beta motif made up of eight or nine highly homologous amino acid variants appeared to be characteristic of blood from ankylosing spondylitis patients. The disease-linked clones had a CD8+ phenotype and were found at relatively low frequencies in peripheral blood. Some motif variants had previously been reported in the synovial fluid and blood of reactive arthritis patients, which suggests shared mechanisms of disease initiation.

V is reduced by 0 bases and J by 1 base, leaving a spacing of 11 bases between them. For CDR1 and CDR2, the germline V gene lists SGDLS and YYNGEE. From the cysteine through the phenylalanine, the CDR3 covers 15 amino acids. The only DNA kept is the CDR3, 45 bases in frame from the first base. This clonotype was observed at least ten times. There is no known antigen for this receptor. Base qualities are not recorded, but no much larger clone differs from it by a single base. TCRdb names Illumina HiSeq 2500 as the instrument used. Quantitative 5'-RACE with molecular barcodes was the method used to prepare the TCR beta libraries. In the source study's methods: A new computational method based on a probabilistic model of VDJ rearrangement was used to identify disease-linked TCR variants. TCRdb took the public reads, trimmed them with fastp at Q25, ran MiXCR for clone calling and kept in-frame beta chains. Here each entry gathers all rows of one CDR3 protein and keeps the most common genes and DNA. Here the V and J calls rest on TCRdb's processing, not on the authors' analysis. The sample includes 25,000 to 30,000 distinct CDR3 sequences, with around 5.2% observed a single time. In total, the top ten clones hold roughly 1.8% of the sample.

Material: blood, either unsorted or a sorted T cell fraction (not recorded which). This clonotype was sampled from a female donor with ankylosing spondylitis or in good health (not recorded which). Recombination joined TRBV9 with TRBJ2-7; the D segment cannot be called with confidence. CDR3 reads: CASSVGLELSYEQYF. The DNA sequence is TGTGCCAGCAGCGTAGGGCTAGAACTTTCCTACGAGCAGTACTTC.